The rows below give T cell receptor beta chains drawn from one sample of a study of T cells in Graves' hyperthyroidism and ophthalmopathy. TCRdb re-derived calls from the multiplex PCR reads in MiXCR, one entry per CDR3 protein. Seen here are approximately 400,000 distinct CDR3 sequences, more than 11% observed once, and the top ten hold approximately 9.9%. The sample was blood. The receptors shown here come from a woman aged 55-69 years with Graves' hyperthyroidism. Each CDR3 is given with its conserved first and last residue. D genes are given only for firm matches. A clone size is listed for some rows: how often the clone was seen (once, few, many), or a class if it is expanded.

NA	TRBJ2-1	TRBV25-1	NA	TGTGCCAGCAGTGAATTGTTACTGGGTAGCATCCTAGGGAATGAGCAGTTCTTC	CASSELLLGSILGNEQFF
few	TRBJ2-7	TRBV10-3	NA	TGTGCCATGGGGGGGGCTGGAGGGGTGATGGACGAGCAGTACTTC	CAMGGAGGVMDEQYF
few	TRBJ2-7	TRBV12-3/TRBV12-4	TRBD2	TGTGCCAGCAGTTCGACTAGCGGGAGTTCCTACGAGCAGTACTTC	CASSSTSGSSYEQYF
NA	TRBJ1-2	TRBV20-1	TRBD1	TGCAGTGCTAGAGTGGAAGGGGGCGATTATGGCTACACCTTC	CSARVEGGDYGYTF
NA	TRBJ2-1	TRBV9	NA	TGTGCCAGCAGCGTAGAAGTTGGGGGGACCGAGCAGTTCTTC	CASSVEVGGTEQFF
many	TRBJ2-7	TRBV5-1	TRBD2	TGCGCCAGCACGGGGGCTAGCGGGAATTACGAGCAGTACTTC	CASTGASGNYEQYF
many	TRBJ2-4	TRBV11-3	NA	TGTGCCAGCAGCTTAGAGGGGGGCGCGGCCAAAAACATTCAGTACTTC	CASSLEGGAAKNIQYF
NA	TRBJ1-5	TRBV28	TRBD1	TGTGCCAGCAGTACTCCGGGACAGGGGGCAGGACGGCCCCAGCATTTT	CASSTPGQGAGRPQHF
NA	TRBJ2-2	TRBV6-1	NA	TGTGCCAGCAGTGACGGGATTCGGCTGTTTTTT	CASSDGIRLFF
many	TRBJ2-7	TRBV12-5	TRBD2	TGTGCTAGTGGTTTGGTACTGGGACTAGCGGGAGGATACGAGCAGTACTTC	CASGLVLGLAGGYEQYF
NA	TRBJ2-5	TRBV30	NA	TGTGCCTGGAGTGTACTCGGAGAGACCCAGTACTTC	CAWSVLGETQYF
many	TRBJ2-3	TRBV7-9	TRBD2	TGTGCCAGCAGCTTAGACGGACTAGCGGGCACAGATACGCAGTATTTT	CASSLDGLAGTDTQYF
few	TRBJ1-1	TRBV7-8	TRBD1	TGTGCCAGCACCAGAGAACGGACAGGGGGCGAGGGCACTGAAGCTTTCTTT	CASTRERTGGEGTEAFF
few	TRBJ1-2	TRBV9	NA	TGTGCCAGCAGCGTAGCTACAAGGGGTGAGGGAGGGACTCCCAGCTATGGCTACACCTTC	CASSVATRGEGGTPSYGYTF
NA	TRBJ2-7	TRBV6-2/TRBV6-3	NA	TGTGCCAGCAGTTACTCGGTGGACGAGCAGTACTTC	CASSYSVDEQYF
NA	TRBJ2-3	TRBV20-1	TRBD2	TGCAGTGCTAGAGACGGCGGGGAGGGTGTGGGAGATACGCAGTATTTT	CSARDGGEGVGDTQYF
many	TRBJ2-7	TRBV18	NA	TGTGCCAGCTCATCGAATTCCTACGAGCAGTACTTC	CASSSNSYEQYF
NA	TRBJ2-3	TRBV7-2	NA	TGTGCCAGCAGCTTAGAACTAGCAGTAGATACGCAGTATTTT	CASSLELAVDTQYF
NA	TRBJ2-1	TRBV7-3	TRBD2	TGTACCAGCAGCTTAGCGGGAGGGAGTAATGAGCAGTTCTTC	CTSSLAGGSNEQFF
many	TRBJ2-1	TRBV7-3	NA	TGTGCCAGCAGCTTAAAGTTTGATGAGCAGTTCTTC	CASSLKFDEQFF
few	TRBJ2-6	TRBV3-1	TRBD1	TGTGCCAGCAGCCAAGGACAGGGAAGCGTCCTGACTTTC	CASSQGQGSVLTF
many	TRBJ2-7	TRBV30	TRBD1	TGTGCCTGGAGTACGGGGACAGGGGCCTACGAGCAGTACTTC	CAWSTGTGAYEQYF
NA	TRBJ2-1	TRBV5-1	TRBD2	TGCGCCAGCAGCACTCCGGGACTAGCGGGAAGGGATGAGCAGTTCTTC	CASSTPGLAGRDEQFF
NA	TRBJ2-1	TRBV4-1	NA	TGCGCCAGCAGCCAAGATCCCCATCTCAATGAGCAGTTCTTC	CASSQDPHLNEQFF
NA	TRBJ2-5	TRBV5-1	NA	TGCGCCAGCAGCTTGGGTCTACAGCCGACACGAGAGACCCAGTACTTC	CASSLGLQPTRETQYF
few	TRBJ1-3	TRBV18	NA	TGTGCCAGCTCACCCGCGGAGGTACGGGGAAACACCATATATTTT	CASSPAEVRGNTIYF
many	TRBJ2-5	TRBV11-2	NA	TGTGCCAGCAGCTTAGGACAGCAAGAGACCCAGTACTTC	CASSLGQQETQYF
NA	TRBJ2-5	TRBV11-2	TRBD2	TGTGCCAGCAGCTTCTTAGCGGGAGGGCCGGAAGAGACCCAGTACTTC	CASSFLAGGPEETQYF
many	TRBJ2-7	TRBV2	NA	TGTGCCAGCAGTGTACCGGAGGGCTCCCACGAGCAGTACTTC	CASSVPEGSHEQYF
NA	TRBJ2-3	TRBV4-1	NA	TGCGCCAGCAGCCCGCGGGTCCCTAGCGCCGTCGATACGCAGTATTTT	CASSPRVPSAVDTQYF
few	TRBJ2-3	TRBV7-3	NA	TGTGCCAGCAGCTTAATGCTTTCAGATACGCAGTATTTT	CASSLMLSDTQYF
many	TRBJ1-6	TRBV28	NA	TGTGCCAGCAGCAGCTCCTATAATTCACCCCTCCACTTT	CASSSSYNSPLHF
many	TRBJ2-2	TRBV3-1	TRBD2	TGTGCCAGCAGCCAAATTGCCGGGCTAGCGGGGACTAACACCGGGGAGCTGTTTTTT	CASSQIAGLAGTNTGELFF
NA	TRBJ2-7	TRBV19	NA	TGTGCCAGTAGTCCCTCCCCGTTCTTGCGGGAGCAGTACTTC	CASSPSPFLREQYF
many	TRBJ2-1	TRBV12-3/TRBV12-4	TRBD2	TGTGCCAGCAGTCCCAGGACTAGCGGGAGGGTGAGTGAGCAGTTCTTC	CASSPRTSGRVSEQFF
NA	TRBJ2-1	TRBV20-1	TRBD2	TGCAGTGTGACCCGCCTAGCGGCGTACAATGAGCAGTTCTTC	CSVTRLAAYNEQFF
few	TRBJ2-7	TRBV4-1	TRBD2	TGCGCCAGCAGGGATAGCGGGAGGGCCCACTACGAGCAGTACTTC	CASRDSGRAHYEQYF
many	TRBJ2-7	TRBV7-2	TRBD2	TGTGCCAGCGCTGGTGGTTCCGGGGGGGCCACGGAGCAGTACTTC	CASAGGSGGATEQYF
many	TRBJ2-2	TRBV28	TRBD2	TGTGCCAGCAGTATCTTTACTAGCGGGGCCGGGGAGCTGTTTTTT	CASSIFTSGAGELFF
many	TRBJ1-2	TRBV20-1	NA	TGCAGTGCGGGGGGGGGGATGGGACGCTATGGCTACACCTTC	CSAGGGMGRYGYTF
many	TRBJ2-6	TRBV7-9	NA	TGTGCCAGCAGCCCCTTTGAGGGGCAGGGTTCTGGGGCCAACGTCCTGACTTTC	CASSPFEGQGSGANVLTF
many	TRBJ2-1	TRBV20-1	NA	TGCAGTGCTAGAGATAGGCGAGGAGGGAATGAGCAGTTCTTC	CSARDRRGGNEQFF
few	TRBJ2-1	TRBV29-1	NA	TGCAGCGTTGAAGGATTCCAGCTCAATGAGCAGTTCTTC	CSVEGFQLNEQFF
NA	TRBJ1-2	TRBV28	NA	TGTGCCAGCAGTTTGAGGGGGTCCGACTACACCTTC	CASSLRGSDYTF